A selection of T cell receptor beta chains follows, all from one sample in a study of long-term antiretroviral therapy in people with HIV. Profiled with immunoSEQ multiplex PCR; TCRdb holds only in-frame clones, not every one. The sample carries 29,000 or so clones, 93% recorded once. The sequencing used unsorted PBMCs, collected roughly 6.3 years after starting antiretroviral therapy. The source of these receptors is a woman in her thirties or forties with HIV. Both conserved end residues are part of each CDR3. Fields, in order: V gene, clone size, CDR3 protein. Clone size is shown for a subset of rows, as once, few, many or a class of expanded clone.

>TRBV5-1|.
CASSLQQANTGELFF
>TRBV27|once
CASSGQADTQYF
>TRBV7-2|once
CASSLAAGTTQETQYF
>TRBV6-1|.
CASSEKDRGGLFF
>TRBV19|.
CASSRRLQNEKLFF
>TRBV12-5|.
CASGLYTGQDRYEQYF
>TRBV7-9|.
CASSSGARPFEAFF
>TRBV5-4|.
CASSLPGGNTIYF
>TRBV6-6|.
CASSPGGAHEQYF
>TRBV5-1|.
CASSLYPGTNEKLFF
>TRBV7-6|.
CASSLRSPGPMRSRYEQYF
>TRBV9|.
CASSVGGTGAYEQYF
>TRBV19|.
CASSIGSLPGTYGYTF
>TRBV7-9|.
CASSPNRAFDYEQYF
>TRBV5-1|.
CASSFGTSGGADTQYF
>TRBV7-2|once
CASSRIAGGSTDTQYF
>TRBV6-5|.
CASRRQGQNTEAFF